The entry that follows covers one T cell receptor (beta chain) sequence. Its cognate antigen is unknown. CDR1 and CDR2 (germline): SGHTA, FQGTGA. The CDR3 is 13 residues long. Trimming shortened V by 3 bases and J by 5 bases, and 9 bases separated the two germline ends. This sample stems from a study of high-grade serous ovarian cancer treatment subgroups. TCRdb keeps only in-frame clones here, not all; method: immunoSEQ multiplex PCR. The repertoire holds roughly 20,000 clones, with roughly 80% as singletons. Study results and limitations: Clonal relatedness tracked neoantigen level, and by trend copy number and mutation load. Only CDR3 was analyzed; CDR1 and CDR2 were not.

Tumor samples were taken before definitive surgery or chemotherapy. The sample was tumor tissue. This chain uses TRBV7-3 with TRBJ2-3; D unclear. This receptor was obtained from a human donor with high-grade serous ovarian cancer. The CDR3 protein is CASSLGREDTQYF. The CDR3 coding sequence is TGTGCCAGCAGCTTGGGTAGGGAAGATACGCAGTATTTT.